This record covers a single TCR beta chain. What it binds is not known. CDR3 size: 13 residues. V was pared by 0 bases and J by 2 bases, with 4 bases between. Germline-derived CDR1 and CDR2 are MGHRA and YSYEKL. These data originate in a study of T cell responses to AZD1222 COVID-19 vaccine. The study's findings and limits: Once two AZD1222 doses were given, Spike-specific TCR breadth and depth went up. Repertoires were sampled only after the peak T cell response.

Here immunoSEQ multiplex PCR was the method, and the copy in TCRdb shows in-frame clones only, minus some. The sample carries around 150,000 clones, 90% to 95% recorded once. The V gene is TRBV4-1, the J gene TRBJ1-2; D is undetermined. This sample comprised peripheral blood, obtained on day 0 of AZD1222 vaccination. The receptor was derived from an adult in good health. CDR3 DNA sequence: TGCGCCAGCAGCCAAGATATGAACTATGGCTACACCTTC. Translation: CASSQDMNYGYTF.